What follows are 21 T cell receptor beta chains derived from one specimen sequenced in a study of cytomegalovirus exposure and HLA in healthy donors. The PCR had 60 Vbeta and 13 Jbeta primers. Sequencing was performed with immunoSEQ multiplex PCR; in TCRdb, only in-frame clones are kept and a portion is missing. The profile covers about 120,000 clones, with roughly three fifths appearing a single time and about 9.1% taken by the ten largest. Material: PBMCs. The receptors here all came from a man aged 40-55 years in good health and CMV-seropositive.

The rearrangement links TRBV18 to TRBJ1-1; perhaps TRBD1 as D (6 bases). V gave up 1 base and J gave up 5 bases, with 17 bases separating them. The germline V gene encodes CDR1 KGHSH and CDR2 LQKENI. The CDR3 covers 16 residues. CDR3 region: CASSPQNGGGWTEAFF. For the CDR3, the DNA is TGTGCCAGCTCACCACAAAATGGGGGGGGCTGGACTGAAGCTTTCTTT.

V usage is TRBV28 and J usage is TRBJ1-2, with 9 positions matching TRBD1. Trimming cost V 4 bases and J 5 bases; bases outside gene matches: 8. Germline CDR1 reads MDHEN; CDR2 reads SYDVKM. The CDR3 extends over 15 amino acids. The CDR3 reads CASSSLPGQGYGYTF. The CDR3 DNA is TGTGCCAGCAGTTCCCTACCGGGACAGGGATATGGCTACACCTTC.

The chain couples TRBV6-6 to TRBJ2-5, with TRBD1 matching 11 bases. Germline V CDR1 and CDR2: MNHNY, SVGAGI (reference sequence). This CDR3 has 15 amino acids. The ends lost 6 bases at V and 3 bases at J; junction bases unmatched: 6. The chain's CDR3 is CASRWTGGSKETQYF. CDR3 DNA sequence: TGTGCCAGCAGATGGACAGGGGGCAGCAAAGAGACCCAGTACTTC.

This clone was picked up a small number of times. V and J are TRBV7-9 and TRBJ2-7; 7 bases map to TRBD1. The CDR3 is 14 amino acids. The germline V gene encodes CDR1 SEHNR and CDR2 FQNEAQ (reference sequence). The V segment lost 3 bases and the J segment 3 bases; nucleotides outside the gene matches: 5. The CDR3 region is CASSFSGGYYEQYF. For the CDR3, the DNA is TGTGCCAGCAGCTTCTCAGGGGGATACTACGAGCAGTACTTC.

CDR3 bases: TGTGCCAGCAGCTTACTACAGGGCTACGAGCAGTACTTC. The encoded protein is CASSLLQGYEQYF. V usage is TRBV7-8 and J usage is TRBJ2-7; weak D call: TRBD1 (6 bases). Germline V lookup: CDR1 SGHVS, CDR2 FQNEAQ. The CDR3 sequence is 13 residues long. Trimming shortened V by 2 bases and J by 3 bases, and 8 bases separated the two germline ends. The variable domain in full, with the rest retrieved from reference TRBV7-8 and TRBJ2-7, is GAGVSQSPRYKVAKRGQDVALRCDPISGHVSLFWYQQALGQGPEFLTYFQNEAQLDKSGLPSDRFFAERPEGSVSTLKIQRTQQEDSAVYLCASSLLQGYEQYFGPGTRLTVT.

The chain couples TRBV6-5 to TRBJ1-4; perhaps TRBD1 as D (6 bases). The length of the CDR3 is 15 residues. Germline V lookup: CDR1 MNHEY, CDR2 SVGAGI. The ends were cut back, 3 bases at V and 0 bases at J, with 8 bases in the middle. CDR3 in DNA: TGTGCCAGCAGTTATGGGACAACAACTAATGAAAAACTGTTTTTT. Encoded protein: CASSYGTTTNEKLFF.

CDR3 nucleotide sequence: TGTGCCAGCAGTTCTCAACAAGTAAATGGCTACACCTTC. This sequence encodes CASSSQQVNGYTF. The rearrangement uses TRBV6-5 and TRBJ1-2; no reliable D call. The length of the CDR3 is 13 residues. CDR1 is MNHEY and CDR2 is SVGAGI in the germline V gene. Trimming pared 4 bases from V and 6 bases from J, leaving 12 bases between.

This chain joins TRBV2 and TRBJ2-7; 11 bases agree with TRBD1. Looked up from germline, CDR1 is SNHLY and CDR2 is FYNNEI. The CDR3 length is 15 residues. V was pared by 7 bases and J by 2 bases, with 7 bases of the junction left unmatched. Written as DNA, the CDR3 is TGTGCCAGCACCTCCGGGACAGGGGGAACCTACGAGCAGTACTTC. It yields the protein CASTSGTGGTYEQYF.

This clone turned up a few times. This rearrangement joins TRBV5-1 to TRBJ1-1; no reliable D call. CDR1 is SGHRS and CDR2 is YFSETQ in the germline V gene. This CDR3 is 16 amino acids long. The ends were cut back, 0 bases at V and 3 bases at J, with 15 bases in the middle. Written as DNA, the CDR3 is TGCGCCAGCAGCTTGGCAGAGCAGGTCGTGCACACTGAAGCTTTCTTT. As protein: CASSLAEQVVHTEAFF.

In this sample, this clone turned up a few times. The chain combines TRBV7-8 with TRBJ2-5; D not resolved. This CDR3 has 13 residues. Trimming removed 1 base from V and 3 bases from J, with 6 bases in between. Looked up from germline, CDR1 is SGHVS and CDR2 is FQNEAQ. The DNA of the CDR3 is TGTGCCAGCAGCTTAGTGGCAGAAGAGACCCAGTACTTC. Its translation: CASSLVAEETQYF.

The V gene is TRBV2, the J gene TRBJ1-3; D is unclear. This CDR3 region has 15 residues. Trimming took off 6 bases at V and 0 bases at J, with 12 bases between the two ends. From germline, CDR1 is SNHLY and CDR2 FYNNEI. This CDR3 reads CASRADSYSGNTIYF. Here the CDR3 DNA reads TGTGCCAGCAGAGCGGACTCCTACTCTGGAAACACCATATATTTT.

This chain uses TRBV12-5 with TRBJ1-4, with 10 bases identical to TRBD1. The J segment lost 8 bases and the V segment lost 2 bases, leaving 11 bases of the junction unmatched. The germline gives CDR1 LGHNT, CDR2 FRNRAP. The CDR3 covers 17 residues. The chain's CDR3 is CASGLQARDRGKEKLFF. CDR3 nucleotide sequence: TGTGCTAGTGGTTTGCAGGCCCGGGACAGGGGAAAGGAAAAACTGTTTTTT.

V usage is TRBV6-5 and J usage is TRBJ2-3; D gene ambiguous. Trimming cost V 6 bases and J 5 bases, with 12 bases left between them. Germline V gene data show CDR1 as MNHEY and CDR2 as SVGAGI. The CDR3 consists of 13 residues. CDR3 residues: CASRELAEDTQYF. The CDR3 DNA sequence: TGTGCCAGCAGAGAACTCGCCGAAGATACGCAGTATTTT.

V gene TRBV4-1 combines with J gene TRBJ2-5, with TRBD1 as a possible D gene (5 bases). CDR1 is MGHRA and CDR2 is YSYEKL in the germline V gene. Between the trimmed V and J ends, which lost 0 bases and 5 bases, there was a span of 7 bases. This CDR3 has 13 residues. CDR3 amino acids: CASSQEGVETQYF. In nucleotides, the CDR3 is TGCGCCAGCAGCCAAGAAGGGGTGGAGACCCAGTACTTC.

The CDR3 nucleotides are TGTGCCACCGGGGCCGCTAGCGGGTACCAAGAGACCCAGTACTTC. This sequence encodes CATGAASGYQETQYF. The chain has TRBV2 and TRBJ2-5; TRBD2 matches 8 bases. This CDR3 region has 15 residues. V trimming: 10 bases; J trimming: 0 bases; junction bases outside the gene matches: 10. Germline-derived CDR1 and CDR2 are SNHLY and FYNNEI.

The CDR3 protein is CSVEGGRQGGRFAYNEQFF. The CDR3 DNA is TGCAGCGTTGAAGGGGGGAGACAGGGGGGGAGGTTTGCCTACAATGAGCAGTTCTTC. This sequence joins TRBV29-1 and TRBJ2-1; 9 nucleotides match TRBD1. Trimming cost V 1 base and J 2 bases; bases outside gene matches: 15. Germline lookup yields CDR1 SQVTM and CDR2 ANQGSEA. There are 19 residues in the CDR3.

V and J are TRBV5-1 and TRBJ1-3; D is undetermined. This CDR3 is built from 17 residues. In germline, CDR1 is SGHRS, CDR2 YFSETQ. Trimming took 0 bases from V and 0 from J, leaving 13 bases between them. The chain's CDR3 is CASSLGADGVSGNTIYF. The CDR3 DNA follows: TGCGCCAGCAGCTTGGGGGCCGACGGCGTCTCTGGAAACACCATATATTTT.

This chain links TRBV6-5 with TRBJ1-6; D is perhaps TRBD1 (6 bases). The germline V gene has CDR1 MNHEY and CDR2 SVGAGI. This CDR3 contains 16 residues. Trimming took off 0 bases at V and 6 bases at J, with 12 bases between the two ends. CDR3: CASSYSQRGANSPLHF. Written as DNA, the CDR3 is TGTGCCAGCAGTTACTCCCAGCGGGGGGCTAATTCACCCCTCCACTTT.

The J gene is TRBJ2-5, the V gene TRBV4-1; D is perhaps TRBD1 (5 bases). The CDR3 contains 13 residues. Germline-derived CDR1 and CDR2 are MGHRA and YSYEKL. V was trimmed by 1 base and J by 9 bases, leaving 12 bases between them. The CDR3 protein is CASSQGTSFPQYF. In DNA form, the CDR3 reads TGCGCCAGCAGCCAAGGGACATCGTTTCCCCAGTACTTC.

The gene calls are TRBV2 and TRBJ1-5; possibly TRBD1 for D (5 bases). Trimming took 4 bases from V and 5 from J, leaving 12 bases between them. The CDR3 runs 14 residues. CDR1 is SNHLY, CDR2 FYNNEI, per germline. The CDR3 DNA follows: TGTGCCAGCAGTGGCAGGGAAAGGCATCAGCCCCAGCATTTT. Protein sequence: CASSGRERHQPQHF.

V is TRBV6-5 and J is TRBJ2-7; the match to TRBD1 covers 9 bases. CDR1 is MNHEY, CDR2 SVGAGI, per germline. The CDR3 has 15 residues. The V and J ends lost 0 bases and 3 bases, in that order; junction bases with no gene match: 3. The DNA of the CDR3 is TGTGCCAGCAGTTACTCGGGACAGGGTTACTACGAGCAGTACTTC. Translated: CASSYSGQGYYEQYF.